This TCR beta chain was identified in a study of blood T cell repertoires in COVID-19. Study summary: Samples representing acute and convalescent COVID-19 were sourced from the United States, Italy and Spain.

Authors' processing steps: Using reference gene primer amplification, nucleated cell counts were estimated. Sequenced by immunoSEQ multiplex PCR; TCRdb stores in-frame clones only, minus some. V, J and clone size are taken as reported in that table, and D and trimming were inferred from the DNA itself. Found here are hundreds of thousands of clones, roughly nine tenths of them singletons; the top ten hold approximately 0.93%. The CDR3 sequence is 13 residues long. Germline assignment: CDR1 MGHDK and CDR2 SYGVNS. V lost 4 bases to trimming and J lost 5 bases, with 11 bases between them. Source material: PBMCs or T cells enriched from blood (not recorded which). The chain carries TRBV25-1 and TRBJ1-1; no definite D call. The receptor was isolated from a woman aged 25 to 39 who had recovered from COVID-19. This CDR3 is CASSGPSRTEAFF. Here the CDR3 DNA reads TGTGCCAGCAGTGGCCCCTCGAGGACTGAAGCTTTCTTT.